These 23 T cell receptor beta chains came from one sample sequenced in a study of blood T cell repertoires in COVID-19. TCRdb's table, derived via immunoSEQ multiplex PCR, lists solely in-frame clones and lacks some. The sample holds about 82,000 clones, roughly 80% seen once. What was sequenced was peripheral blood. These receptors came from a middle-aged woman with active or convalescent COVID-19.

This chain connects TRBV11-1 to TRBJ2-3; D gene uncertain. Trimming took 3 bases from V and 4 from J, leaving 11 bases between them. Germline V gene sequence: CDR1 SGHAT, CDR2 FQDESV (reference sequence). CDR3 length: 14 amino acids. The CDR3 nucleotides read TGTGCCAGCAGCTTCGTGACTTCGGCAGATACGCAGTATTTT. This codes for CASSFVTSADTQYF.

The CDR3 bases are TGTGCCAGCAGTTACTCGAGTCAGGGTAATAATTCACCCCTCCACTTT. As protein: CASSYSSQGNNSPLHF. The chain uses TRBV6-5 and TRBJ1-6; the D gene is possibly TRBD1 (5 bases). This CDR3 spans 16 amino acids. The V end lost 0 bases, the J end lost 5 bases, and 11 bases lay between the germline ends. The germline V gene has CDR1 MNHEY and CDR2 SVGAGI.

The J gene is TRBJ1-1, the V gene TRBV6-5; perhaps TRBD1 as D (5 bases). Deletions cut 8 bases from V and 5 bases from J, with 15 bases between. This CDR3 has 13 amino acids. Germline V lookup: CDR1 MNHEY, CDR2 SVGAGI. CDR3 sequence: CASHVGARTEAFF. CDR3 coding DNA: TGTGCCAGCCACGTTGGGGCTCGAACTGAAGCTTTCTTT.

This rearrangement joins TRBV7-9 to TRBJ2-7; D unclear. Germline CDR1 and CDR2: SEHNR and FQNEAQ (reference sequence). Trimming pared 3 bases from V and 6 bases from J, leaving 18 bases between. The CDR3 spans 15 residues. The CDR3 coding sequence is TGTGCCAGCAGCTTCTGGATGAGTGGGCTACGCGAGCAGTACTTC. The encoded protein is CASSFWMSGLREQYF.

The V and J genes are TRBV27 and TRBJ2-3, with a tentative D call TRBD2 (5 bases). There are 13 residues in the CDR3. Per the germline V gene, CDR1 is MNHEY and CDR2 is SMNVEV (reference sequence). The V end was cut by 5 bases, the J end by 3 bases, with 9 bases between. As DNA, the CDR3 is TGTGCCAGCAGTCCCGGGGAAACAGATACGCAGTATTTT. Amino acid sequence: CASSPGETDTQYF.

The chain uses TRBV3-1 (or the pseudogene TRBV3-2) and TRBJ2-1; 11 nucleotides line up with TRBD2. The CDR3 loop spans 15 amino acids. Germline trimming cut 2 bases from V and 10 bases from J; bases unmatched to any gene: 7. Germline V gives CDR1 LGHDT, CDR2 YNNKEL (reference sequence). The CDR3 nucleotides are TGTGCCAGCAGCCAAAGTAGCGGGGGGGCCTTGGAGCAGTTCTTC. Translation gives CASSQSSGGALEQFF.

The chain is built from TRBV6-5 and TRBJ2-3; possible D gene TRBD2, 5 bases. Germline V gives CDR1 MNHEY, CDR2 SVGAGI. The CDR3 consists of 14 residues. Trimming took 10 bases from V and 2 from J, leaving 16 bases between them. DNA for the CDR3: TGTGCCACCTCGGGGTACTCAACCACAGATACGCAGTATTTT. Translation: CATSGYSTTDTQYF.

This chain's CDR3 is CAISGGGTQYF. The DNA of the CDR3 is TGTGCCATCAGCGGGGGAGGGACCCAGTACTTC. The V and J genes are TRBV10-3 and TRBJ2-5, with D possibly matching TRBD2 (6 bases). This CDR3 contains 11 residues. Germline-derived CDR1 and CDR2 are ENHRY and SYGVKD. The V gene lost 6 bases and the J gene lost 7 bases, with 9 bases spanning the gap.

The chain uses TRBV5-1 and TRBJ1-6; D perhaps matches TRBD1 (6 bases). The CDR3 is 18 amino acids. Germline CDR1 is SGHRS and CDR2 is YFSETQ. The germline V and J ends were trimmed by 2 bases and 2 bases, with 17 bases remaining between them. CDR3 region: CASSFGAQGKAYNSPLHF. The CDR3 coding sequence is TGCGCCAGCAGCTTTGGGGCTCAGGGGAAGGCCTATAATTCACCCCTCCACTTT.

This clone was seen more than once but under ten times. This chain uses TRBV10-3 with TRBJ2-1; 11 nucleotides align to TRBD2. The CDR3 spans 16 residues. The V and J ends lost 8 bases and 0 bases, in that order; junction bases with no gene match: 6. From germline, CDR1 is ENHRY and CDR2 SYGVKD. CDR3 protein: CAIGTSGEVSYNEQFF. For the CDR3, the DNA is TGTGCCATCGGGACTAGCGGAGAGGTCTCCTACAATGAGCAGTTCTTC.

Comments on this clone: An end of the junction does not agree with germline; a read error may underlie this. The chain carries TRBV28 and TRBJ1-4; TRBD1 matches 7 bases. The CDR3 extends over 13 amino acids. CDR1 is MDHEN, CDR2 SYDVKM, per germline. Written as DNA, the CDR3 is TGTGCCACCCGGGACAGCTATTTTCGCGCGGAAGGGTTT. Translated: CATRDSYFRAEGF.

The chain joins TRBV5-1 to TRBJ1-5, with 9 positions matching TRBD1. With 3 bases clipped from V and 4 bases from J, the junction kept 2 bases outside the gene matches. The CDR3 loop spans 14 amino acids. The germline CDR1 and CDR2 sequences are SGHRS and YFSETQ. CDR3 DNA: TGCGCCAGCAGCTCGACAGGGGGGAATCAGCCCCAGCATTTT. Amino acid sequence: CASSSTGGNQPQHF.

The CDR3 spells CSVDGTSGSHEQYF. CDR3 nucleotide sequence: TGCAGCGTTGATGGGACTAGCGGGAGCCACGAGCAGTACTTC. The J gene is TRBJ2-7, the V gene TRBV29-1, with TRBD2 identical over 14 bases. Unmatched junction bases numbered 3, after V lost 3 bases and J lost 5 bases. CDR3 length: 14 amino acids. Per germline, CDR1 SQVTM and CDR2 ANQGSEA.

The chain couples TRBV9 to TRBJ2-3; 11 nucleotides match TRBD2. CDR1 and CDR2 (germline): SGDLS, YYNGEE. This CDR3 contains 16 residues. Trimming at V came to 4 bases and at J to 4 bases, leaving 8 bases not matched to a gene. The CDR3 sequence: CASSPHSGGEADTQYF. CDR3 in DNA: TGTGCCAGCAGCCCCCATAGCGGGGGGGAGGCAGATACGCAGTATTTT.

The V and J genes are TRBV7-2 and TRBJ1-1; possibly TRBD1 for D (5 bases). Germline lookup yields CDR1 SGHTA and CDR2 FQGNSA. The ends were cut back, 1 base at V and 5 bases at J, with 11 bases in the middle. This CDR3 has 14 amino acids. CDR3 loop: CASSLVGGETEAFF. The CDR3 bases are TGTGCCAGCAGCTTAGTAGGAGGGGAAACTGAAGCTTTCTTT.

The chain uses TRBV11-2 and TRBJ2-6, with D unresolved. The CDR3 is 17 amino acids. Germline lookup yields CDR1 SGHAT and CDR2 FQNNGV. Trimming pared 3 bases from V and 0 bases from J, leaving 12 bases between. The CDR3 spells CASSLNRIHSGANVLTF. CDR3 nucleotides: TGTGCCAGCAGCTTGAACAGAATCCACTCTGGGGCCAACGTCCTGACTTTC.

The chain recombines TRBV9 with TRBJ2-4, with D tentatively TRBD1 (5 bases). Germline V gene lookup returns CDR1 SGDLS and CDR2 YYNGEE. V lost 0 bases, J lost 3 bases, and 13 bases lay in between. The CDR3 has 16 amino acids. The CDR3 nucleotides are TGTGCCAGCAGCGTAGGGGCAGGGTCAGGCAAAAACATTCAGTACTTC. This codes for CASSVGAGSGKNIQYF.

This clone came up a few times. V is TRBV9 and J is TRBJ2-1; 8 bases line up with TRBD1. V lost 4 bases and J lost 5; bases outside the gene matches: 14. Germline assignment: CDR1 SGDLS and CDR2 YYNGEE. CDR3 length equals 17 residues. CDR3 loop: CASSLRPRGRFDNEQFF. The DNA for the CDR3 is TGTGCCAGCAGCTTACGCCCCAGGGGGCGCTTCGACAATGAGCAGTTCTTC. Supplemented by reference TRBV9 and TRBJ2-1, the full variable domain reads DSGVTQTPKHLITATGQRVTLRCSPRSGDLSVYWYQQSLDQGLQFLIQYYNGEERAKGNILERFSAQQFPDLHSELNLSSLELGDSALYFCASSLRPRGRFDNEQFFGPGTRLTVL.

The rearrangement uses TRBV9 and TRBJ2-5, with D maybe TRBD2 (6 bases). V lost 0 bases and J lost 4, with 13 bases in between. The CDR3 runs 15 residues. CDR1 is SGDLS and CDR2 is YYNGEE in the germline V gene. Here the CDR3 reads CASSVGAGTPETQYF. CDR3 sequence (DNA): TGTGCCAGCAGCGTAGGTGCGGGAACCCCAGAGACCCAGTACTTC.

The chain has TRBV19 and TRBJ1-5, with 9 bases aligning to TRBD1. This CDR3 contains 19 residues. Germline CDR1 LNHDA, CDR2 SQIVND (reference sequence). V trimming: 4 bases; J trimming: 6 bases; junction bases outside the gene matches: 19. The CDR3 DNA reads TGTGCCAGTAGTACACGTACAGGGGGCGGCGTAGGGAGCCGTCAGCCCCAGCATTTT. It codes for CASSTRTGGGVGSRQPQHF.

In regard to this clone: The junction and the germline gene differ at one end; a read error may be behind it. The chain links TRBV11-1 to TRBJ1-2; D gene ambiguous. CDR1 and CDR2 (germline): SGHAT, FQDESV (reference sequence). The CDR3 length is 11 residues. CDR3 in amino acids: CASSRGPPISF. CDR3 in DNA: TGTGCCAGCAGCCGCGGGCCGCCTATCTCCTTC. The variable domain in full, with the rest retrieved from reference TRBV11-1 and TRBJ1-2, is EAEVAQSPRYKITEKSQAVAFWCDPISGHATLYWYRQILGQGPELLVQFQDESVVDDSQLPKDRFSAERLKGVDSTLKIQPAELGDSAMYLCASSRGPPISFGSGTRLTVV.

V and J are TRBV18 and TRBJ2-2; 7 nucleotides line up with TRBD2. The CDR3 is made up of 16 amino acids. In germline, CDR1 is KGHSH, CDR2 LQKENI. V lost 3 bases to trimming and J lost 2 bases; unmatched junction nucleotides: 6. The CDR3 sequence is CASSPDLAENTGELFF. In nucleotides, the CDR3 is TGTGCCAGCTCACCGGACCTAGCGGAAAACACCGGGGAGCTGTTTTTT.

The genes are TRBV11-2 and TRBJ2-7, with TRBD2 identical over 7 bases. The CDR3 length is 14 residues. Per germline, CDR1 SGHAT and CDR2 FQNNGV. The ends lost 5 bases at V and 3 bases at J; junction bases unmatched: 7. The CDR3: CASSPRLAGYEQYF. CDR3 DNA sequence: TGTGCCAGCAGCCCCCGACTAGCAGGCTACGAGCAGTACTTC.